These T cell receptor beta chains were read from a single sample in a study of beta chain features in type 1 diabetes. Data came from immunoSEQ multiplex PCR; TCRdb stores just in-frame clones and leaves some out. The table records 600,000 to 700,000 clones, roughly 12% of them present only once. Input material: naive CD4+ T cells from blood. These TCRs come from a man aged 25-40 years with type 1 diabetes. CDR3s include the opening cysteine and the closing phenylalanine or tryptophan.

CDR3 length,J gene,V gene,CDR3 protein
15,TRBJ2-3,TRBV6-1,CASSEAGQEGDTQYF
15,TRBJ2-1,TRBV5-4,CASSPGQSSYNEQFF
8,TRBJ1-5,TRBV20-1,CRRGPQHF
15,TRBJ2-7,TRBV6-4,CASTAGPGQGAEQYF
13,TRBJ1-1,TRBV9,CASSRRTNTEAFF
15,TRBJ2-5,TRBV21-1,CASSKRGRGQETQYF
17,TRBJ2-1,TRBV7-9,CASSSGTPGASYNEQFF
14,TRBJ1-2,TRBV25-1,CASSETPLQGGYTF
14,TRBJ2-5,TRBV15,CATSRDRSLETQYF
16,TRBJ1-1,TRBV6-5,CASSYLAGSQYTEAFF
14,TRBJ1-2,TRBV11-2,CASSLDVYHYGYTF
15,TRBJ2-5,TRBV19,CASSIGGAARETQYF
14,TRBJ1-5,TRBV7-9,CASSFRDNDQPQHF
14,TRBJ2-1,TRBV14,CASSQSSSYNEQFF
14,TRBJ2-6,TRBV11-2,CASSRNSGANVLTF
16,TRBJ1-5,TRBV4-1,CASSQGVDSSNQPQHF
15,TRBJ1-6,TRBV7-2,CASSQPGGHNSPLHF
14,TRBJ2-3,TRBV6-5,CASSYGGSRDTQYF
16,TRBJ1-4,TRBV7-6,CASSLAGTGVNEKLFF
15,TRBJ1-2,TRBV7-9,CASSPDAGSLFGYTF
15,TRBJ2-1,TRBV5-4,CASSLDGSSYNEQFF
16,TRBJ1-4,TRBV10-3,CAISGGGATVNEKLFF
14,TRBJ2-1,TRBV5-1,CASSPGAPYNEQFF
15,TRBJ1-4,TRBV5-1,CASSFIGLPNEKLFF
16,TRBJ2-5,TRBV7-7,CASSLFGTEPQETQYF
13,TRBJ2-5,TRBV11-2,CASSSQGVETQYF
14,TRBJ1-3,TRBV18,CASSPPPFGNTIYF
14,TRBJ1-1,TRBV11-3,CASSSRTLNTEAFF
14,TRBJ1-2,TRBV7-9,CASSPSAEAYGYTF
14,TRBJ1-1,TRBV7-3,CASSLRGSGTEAFF
18,TRBJ1-2,TRBV21-1,CASSNRDRFLLNDYGYTF
12,TRBJ2-7,TRBV29-1,CSVDRGTDEQYF
11,TRBJ1-2,TRBV7-9,CASSLVAGYTF
13,TRBJ2-3,TRBV7-9,CASSLVSTDTQYF
16,TRBJ2-1,TRBV7-2,CASSPRGGESYNEQFF
14,TRBJ1-2,TRBV7-8,CASSLRDRHYGYTF
14,TRBJ1-1,TRBV7-2,CASSFGLMNTEAFF
13,TRBJ1-1,TRBV6-5,CASSKGQSTEAFF
13,TRBJ2-7,TRBV5-1,CASAPDRSYEQYF
14,TRBJ1-2,TRBV29-1,CSVDKGGMGYGYTF
14,TRBJ2-2,TRBV7-9,CASSSGQPTRELFF
13,TRBJ1-1,TRBV29-1,CSVAVGLNTEAFF
14,TRBJ1-5,TRBV7-9,CASSYDQRDQPQHF
14,TRBJ2-7,TRBV6-5,CASSLSGGGREQYF
13,TRBJ2-7,TRBV11-2,CASSLYHSYEQYF
15,TRBJ2-1,TRBV18,CASSTGTGDYNEQFF
14,TRBJ2-7,TRBV28,CASSGGGSSYEQYF
15,TRBJ1-5,TRBV4-3,CASSQDGRGDQPQHF
14,TRBJ1-1,TRBV2,CASSLAGQEPEAFF